These 2 T cell receptor beta chains came from one sample sequenced in a study of CXCR3 chemokines and chemotherapy response in bladder cancer. MiXCR, run by TCRdb on the PCR reads, gives a single entry per CDR3 protein. The table has approximately 13,000 distinct CDR3 sequences, approximately 13% seen once. This specimen was acquired from a patient whose treatment included neoadjuvant chemotherapy. These receptors all stem from a human donor with bladder cancer that did not respond to neoadjuvant chemotherapy.

Ten or more counts support this clonotype. V is TRBV29-1 and J is TRBJ1-4, with a possible D match to TRBD1 (6 bases). Germline lookup yields CDR1 SQVTM and CDR2 ANQGSEA. This CDR3 spans 15 amino acids. Trimming took 0 bases from V and 5 from J, leaving 13 bases between them. The CDR3 nucleotides are TGCAGCGTTGAAGAGTTGCGAAGGGGGAATGAAAAACTGTTTTTT. It encodes CSVEELRRGNEKLFF.

In its sample, this clonotype was seen many times. The V call is TRBV6-1, the J call TRBJ1-1; no firm D call. V was trimmed by 7 bases and J by 4 bases, leaving 13 bases between them. Per germline, CDR1 MNHNS and CDR2 SASEGT. There are 13 residues in the CDR3. This CDR3 reads CASIEAVVTEAFF. CDR3 coding DNA: TGTGCCAGCATCGAAGCGGTTGTCACTGAAGCTTTCTTT.